These 16 T cell receptor beta chains were all obtained from the same sample, sequenced in a study of cytomegalovirus exposure and HLA in healthy donors. The method was immunoSEQ multiplex PCR; TCRdb's version includes in-frame clones alone and lacks a portion of them. The profile shows about 140,000 clones, about 90% of them singletons. The sample taken for sequencing was PBMCs. The receptor source for this set is a woman under 30 in good health and CMV-seropositive.

This sequence joins TRBV4-1 and TRBJ2-7; tentative D call: TRBD1 (6 bases). The CDR3 loop spans 17 amino acids. V was clipped by 1 base and J by 3 bases, with 19 bases between them. Germline values: CDR1 MGHRA, CDR2 YSYEKL. The CDR3 reads CASSQVLGQPPNYEQYF. CDR3 DNA: TGCGCCAGCAGCCAAGTTCTCGGACAGCCTCCCAACTACGAGCAGTACTTC.

This chain links TRBV9 with TRBJ2-3; maybe TRBD2 (5 bases). Germline V gene data show CDR1 as SGDLS and CDR2 as YYNGEE. Trimming cost V 0 bases and J 4 bases, with 9 bases left between them. The CDR3 runs 14 residues. CDR3 loop: CASSVAMGADTQYF. DNA of the CDR3: TGTGCCAGCAGCGTAGCTATGGGAGCAGATACGCAGTATTTT.

The gene calls are TRBV6-5 and TRBJ1-6; D gene unclear. The CDR3 runs to 14 residues. Germline V CDR1 and CDR2: MNHEY, SVGAGI. V lost 5 bases and J lost 5, with 10 bases in between. As DNA, the CDR3 is TGTGCCAGCAGTCTTAGACGGGATAATTCACCCCTCCACTTT. This codes for CASSLRRDNSPLHF.

V gene TRBV30 combines with J gene TRBJ1-5; tentatively, D is TRBD1 (5 bases). In germline, CDR1 is GTSNPN, CDR2 SVGIG (reference sequence). The germline V and J ends were trimmed by 5 bases and 7 bases, with 15 bases remaining between them. CDR3 size: 13 residues. The CDR3 spells CAWGPYGAQPQHF. The CDR3, as DNA: TGTGCCTGGGGCCCGTATGGGGCCCAGCCCCAGCATTTT.

This sequence joins TRBV7-3 and TRBJ2-5; D is ambiguous. Germline V gene sequence: CDR1 SGHTA, CDR2 FQGTGA. The CDR3 runs 12 residues. Trimming shortened V by 3 bases and J by 4 bases, and 6 bases separated the two germline ends. This chain's CDR3 is CASSFGGETQYF. CDR3 bases: TGTGCCAGCAGCTTTGGCGGAGAGACCCAGTACTTC.

The chain uses TRBV19 and TRBJ2-7; maybe TRBD2 (6 bases). The CDR3 length is 13 residues. Germline CDR1 reads LNHDA; CDR2 reads SQIVND (reference sequence). V was pared by 5 bases and J by 3 bases, with 11 bases between. This CDR3 is CASSYGGNYEQYF. The CDR3 nucleotides read TGTGCCAGTAGTTACGGCGGGAACTACGAGCAGTACTTC.

The table lists this clone with a count of one. J is TRBJ2-7 and V is TRBV28, with a possible D match to TRBD1 (5 bases). Germline loops: CDR1 MDHEN, CDR2 SYDVKM. V lost 1 base and J lost 0, with 10 bases in between. This CDR3 has 15 residues. In DNA form, the CDR3 reads TGTGCCAGCAGTTTATCAGGGTCCGGCTCCTACGAGCAGTACTTC. Translated: CASSLSGSGSYEQYF. The full variable domain, with the rest looked up from reference TRBV28 and TRBJ2-7, is DVKVTQSSRYLVKRTGEKVFLECVQDMDHENMFWYRQDPGLGLRLIYFSYDVKMKEKGDIPEGYSVSREKKERFSLILESASTNQTSMYLCASSLSGSGSYEQYFGPGTRLTVT.

The rearrangement uses TRBV19 and TRBJ2-5, with 7 bases matching TRBD1. The germline V gene has CDR1 LNHDA and CDR2 SQIVND (reference sequence). The CDR3 is 15 amino acids. The ends lost 5 bases at V and 2 bases at J; junction bases unmatched: 8. The CDR3 DNA follows: TGTGCCAGTAGTGTACACAGGGGCCGACAAGAGACCCAGTACTTC. Translated, it gives CASSVHRGRQETQYF. The whole variable domain, filled in from reference TRBV19 and TRBJ2-5, reads DGGITQSPKYLFRKEGQNVTLSCEQNLNHDAMYWYRQDPGQGLRLIYYSQIVNDFQKGDIAEGYSVSREKKESFPLTVTSAQKNPTAFYLCASSVHRGRQETQYFGPGTRLLVL.

V usage is TRBV28 and J usage is TRBJ1-2; TRBD1 is a possible D gene (6 bases). CDR3 length: 14 residues. The germline V gene encodes CDR1 MDHEN and CDR2 SYDVKM. V dropped 3 bases and J dropped 4 bases, with 12 bases sitting between them. The CDR3 region has the DNA TGTGCCAGCAGTTTCCCAGGACAGAGCTATGGCTACACCTTC. Translated: CASSFPGQSYGYTF.

A single count supports this clone. The chain joins TRBV28 to TRBJ1-5; possible D gene TRBD1, 5 bases. V was pared by 6 bases and J by 0 bases, with 24 bases between. In germline, CDR1 is MDHEN, CDR2 SYDVKM. The CDR3 contains 19 residues. CDR3: CASSPIGGLELYSNQPQHF. CDR3 bases: TGTGCCAGCAGCCCCATTGGGGGGTTGGAGCTTTATAGCAATCAGCCCCAGCATTTT.

The V call is TRBV4-3, the J call TRBJ2-7, with a tentative D call TRBD1 (5 bases). Germline CDR1 is LGHNA and CDR2 is YSLEER. This CDR3 region has 16 residues. V lost 0 bases and J lost 3, with 15 bases in between. The CDR3 DNA sequence: TGCGCCAGCAGCCAAGAACGGTGGGGCATTAGCTACGAGCAGTACTTC. Protein: CASSQERWGISYEQYF.

The chain links TRBV7-6 to TRBJ1-1; a possible D gene is TRBD1 (6 bases). This CDR3 has 16 amino acids. Germline CDR1 is SGHVS and CDR2 is FNYEAQ. Trimming took off 4 bases at V and 6 bases at J, with 21 bases between the two ends. CDR3 in amino acids: CASSSSIGGRKAEAFF. The CDR3 nucleotides are TGTGCCAGCAGCTCCTCGATCGGGGGGCGGAAGGCTGAAGCTTTCTTT.

The chain combines TRBV7-9 with TRBJ2-7, with 12 positions matching TRBD2. The CDR3 consists of 14 residues. V shed 4 bases and J 3 bases; nucleotides not matched to a gene: 1. The germline CDR1 and CDR2 sequences are SEHNR and FQNEAQ (reference sequence). The CDR3 spells CASSWTSGVYEQYF. As DNA, the CDR3 is TGTGCCAGCAGCTGGACTAGCGGGGTCTACGAGCAGTACTTC.

The chain carries TRBV30 and TRBJ2-7, with a weak D call TRBD2 (6 bases). Trimming took 0 bases from V and 0 from J, leaving 12 bases between them. The CDR3 extends over 15 amino acids. In germline, CDR1 is GTSNPN, CDR2 SVGIG (reference sequence). CDR3 DNA sequence: TGTGCCTGGAGTGTATCGGCGGGGAGCTCCTACGAGCAGTACTTC. The encoded protein is CAWSVSAGSSYEQYF. Looking up the rest from reference TRBV30 and TRBJ2-7 gives the full variable domain: SQTIHQWPATLVQPVGSPLSLECTVEGTSNPNLYWYRQAAGRGLQLLFYSVGIGQISSEVPQNLSASRPQDRQFILSSKKLLLSDSGFYLCAWSVSAGSSYEQYFGPGTRLTVT.

The V call is TRBV9, the J call TRBJ1-5; D possibly corresponds to TRBD1 (5 bases). Trimming left V 3 bases short and J 5 bases short, with 9 bases between. Germline assignment: CDR1 SGDLS and CDR2 YYNGEE. The CDR3 consists of 13 residues. CDR3 DNA sequence: TGTGCCAGCAGCGCAGGGATTGATCAGCCCCAGCATTTT. It is translated as CASSAGIDQPQHF.

The chain employs TRBV19 and TRBJ1-5; perhaps TRBD1 as D (6 bases). The CDR3 totals 15 residues. Germline CDR1 LNHDA, CDR2 SQIVND (reference sequence). V shed 7 bases and J shed 6 bases, with 19 bases lying between them. CDR3 nucleotides: TGTGCCAGTACCCGGAGTGGGGGCTCGACTCAGCCCCAGCATTTT. This gives the protein CASTRSGGSTQPQHF.